Listed below are T cell receptor beta chains from one sample, sequenced in a study of blood T cells in healthy people across ages. From the 5' RACE reads, TCRdb called clonotypes with MiXCR, one entry per CDR3 protein. The sample carries 650,000 to 1,000,000 distinct CDR3 sequences, around 36% recorded once. Source material: blood. Receptors originate from a man in his late teens or twenties in good health. Both conserved end residues are part of each CDR3. D genes are given only for firm matches. Some rows have no size entry. The others give once, few or many, or a class for an expanded clone.

J gene: TRBJ2-7
V gene: TRBV12-3/TRBV12-4
clone size: few
D gene: TRBD1
CDR3 protein: CASSPTGGKSEQYF
CDR3 DNA: TGTGCCAGCAGCCCGACAGGGGGAAAGAGCGAGCAGTACTTC

J gene: TRBJ2-1
V gene: TRBV5-6
clone size: NA
D gene: NA
CDR3 protein: CASSFPPGRAVYNEQFF
CDR3 DNA: TGTGCCAGCAGCTTTCCCCCTGGTAGGGCAGTCTACAATGAGCAGTTCTTC

J gene: TRBJ1-6
V gene: TRBV6-5
clone size: few
D gene: NA
CDR3 protein: CASSYPGAESGSPLHF
CDR3 DNA: TGTGCCAGCAGTTACCCGGGGGCAGAGAGTGGTTCACCCCTCCACTTT

J gene: TRBJ1-1
V gene: TRBV7-2
clone size: few
D gene: NA
CDR3 protein: CASSFLGLRTEAFF
CDR3 DNA: TGTGCCAGCAGCTTTCTGGGGTTAAGGACTGAAGCTTTCTTT

J gene: TRBJ2-5
V gene: TRBV7-9
clone size: NA
D gene: NA
CDR3 protein: CASSFAGTDEQYF
CDR3 DNA: TGTGCCAGCAGCTTCGCAGGGACGGATGAGCAGTACTTC

J gene: TRBJ1-2
V gene: TRBV4-1
clone size: NA
D gene: NA
CDR3 protein: CASSQDSRGWYGYTF
CDR3 DNA: TGCGCCAGCAGCCAAGATTCACGGGGGTGGTATGGCTACACCTTC

J gene: TRBJ2-2
V gene: TRBV12-3/TRBV12-4
clone size: NA
D gene: NA
CDR3 protein: CASSLAGRAATGELFF
CDR3 DNA: TGTGCCAGCAGTTTAGCTGGCAGGGCGGCCACCGGGGAGCTGTTTTTT

J gene: TRBJ1-1
V gene: TRBV2
clone size: NA
D gene: NA
CDR3 protein: CASSVYAGEPGPNTEAFF
CDR3 DNA: TGTGCCAGCAGTGTGTACGCGGGTGAGCCCGGGCCGAACACTGAAGCTTTCTTT

J gene: TRBJ2-5
V gene: TRBV18
clone size: NA
D gene: TRBD2
CDR3 protein: CASSPSGREETQYF
CDR3 DNA: TGTGCCAGCTCACCTTCCGGGAGGGAAGAGACCCAGTACTTC

J gene: TRBJ2-7
V gene: TRBV2
clone size: few
D gene: TRBD1
CDR3 protein: CASSPTGTGAYEQYF
CDR3 DNA: TGTGCCAGCAGTCCCACCGGGACAGGTGCCTACGAGCAGTACTTC

J gene: TRBJ1-4
V gene: TRBV15
clone size: few
D gene: NA
CDR3 protein: CATSIDSRGEKLFF
CDR3 DNA: TGTGCCACCAGCATAGACAGTAGGGGAGAAAAACTGTTTTTT

J gene: TRBJ2-5
V gene: TRBV20-1
clone size: NA
D gene: NA
CDR3 protein: CSARDAASTLADPQYF
CDR3 DNA: TGCAGTGCTAGAGATGCGGCGTCGACACTTGCCGACCCCCAGTACTTC

J gene: TRBJ2-2
V gene: TRBV6-5
clone size: few
D gene: NA
CDR3 protein: CASSYSKVDGPSNTGELFF
CDR3 DNA: TGTGCCAGCAGTTACTCGAAGGTTGATGGGCCCTCGAACACCGGGGAGCTGTTTTTT

J gene: TRBJ2-3
V gene: TRBV12-3/TRBV12-4
clone size: many
D gene: TRBD2
CDR3 protein: CASTIAGYTQYF
CDR3 DNA: TGTGCCAGCACCATAGCGGGGTATACGCAGTATTTT

J gene: TRBJ2-5
V gene: TRBV6-5
clone size: few
D gene: TRBD1
CDR3 protein: CASKRQGAYPQYF
CDR3 DNA: TGTGCCAGCAAAAGACAGGGGGCTTATCCCCAGTACTTC

J gene: TRBJ1-1
V gene: TRBV21-1
clone size: few
D gene: NA
CDR3 protein: CASSNQTMNTEAFF
CDR3 DNA: TGTGCCAGCAGCAACCAGACCATGAACACTGAAGCTTTCTTT

J gene: TRBJ2-1
V gene: TRBV5-1
clone size: NA
D gene: NA
CDR3 protein: CASSQGSLGLNEQFF
CDR3 DNA: TGCGCCAGCAGCCAAGGCAGCTTGGGGTTGAATGAGCAGTTCTTC

J gene: TRBJ2-5
V gene: TRBV12-3/TRBV12-4
clone size: NA
D gene: TRBD2
CDR3 protein: CASSFLAGGDEQYF
CDR3 DNA: TGTGCCAGCAGTTTCCTAGCGGGGGGGGATGAGCAGTACTTC

J gene: TRBJ2-7
V gene: TRBV5-1
clone size: many
D gene: NA
CDR3 protein: CASSLGHRDSSYEQYF
CDR3 DNA: TGCGCCAGCAGCTTGGGACACAGGGACTCCTCCTACGAGCAGTACTTC

J gene: TRBJ1-6
V gene: TRBV6-6
clone size: NA
D gene: NA
CDR3 protein: CASSYGGLGSPPHF
CDR3 DNA: TGTGCCAGCAGTTATGGCGGCCTTGGGTCACCCCCCCACTTT

J gene: TRBJ1-2
V gene: TRBV20-1
clone size: NA
D gene: TRBD1
CDR3 protein: CSARSAGGNYGYTF
CDR3 DNA: TGCAGTGCTAGAAGCGCAGGGGGGAACTATGGCTACACCTTC

J gene: TRBJ2-7
V gene: TRBV5-6
clone size: few
D gene: NA
CDR3 protein: CASSFGHRVYEQYF
CDR3 DNA: TGTGCCAGCAGCTTCGGGCACAGGGTTTACGAGCAGTACTTC

J gene: TRBJ1-5
V gene: TRBV20-1
clone size: NA
D gene: NA
CDR3 protein: CSASKLGLWGNQPQHF
CDR3 DNA: TGCAGTGCTAGCAAGTTGGGACTATGGGGCAATCAGCCCCAGCATTTT

J gene: TRBJ2-1
V gene: TRBV5-6
clone size: NA
D gene: NA
CDR3 protein: CASSAPLRGPYNEQFF
CDR3 DNA: TGTGCCAGCAGCGCACCACTGAGGGGTCCCTACAATGAGCAGTTCTTC

J gene: TRBJ2-5
V gene: TRBV12-3/TRBV12-4
clone size: few
D gene: TRBD2
CDR3 protein: CASSSGSAGGQYF
CDR3 DNA: TGTGCCAGCAGTTCCGGGTCCGCGGGGGGCCAGTACTTC

J gene: TRBJ1-1
V gene: TRBV6-2/TRBV6-3
clone size: NA
D gene: NA
CDR3 protein: CASSSGVLNTEAFF
CDR3 DNA: TGTGCCAGCAGTTCGGGTGTGTTGAACACTGAAGCTTTCTTT